This T cell receptor beta chain was profiled in a study of blood T cell repertoires in COVID-19. Study-wide background: The United States, Italy and Spain supplied acute and convalescent COVID-19 samples.

Original data processing: Reference gene primers were amplified, and this amplification served to estimate nucleated cell counts. Profiled with immunoSEQ multiplex PCR; TCRdb holds only in-frame clones, not every one. V and J calls and clone size are as listed in that table; D and trimming were resolved from the DNA. The table lists approximately 390,000 clones, 88% of them singletons. Trimming took off 0 bases at V and 5 bases at J, with 5 bases between the two ends. The length of the CDR3 is 13 residues. The germline CDR1 and CDR2 sequences are SGHRS and YFSETQ. The sequencing input was PBMCs or T cells enriched from blood (not recorded which). The chain combines TRBV5-1 with TRBJ2-2; D unresolved. This clonotype originated in a woman between 40 and 55 years old with acute COVID-19. CDR3 DNA sequence: TGCGCCAGCAGCTTGGACAGTACCGGGGAGCTGTTTTTT. It encodes CASSLDSTGELFF.